The 5 T cell receptor beta chains below all came from one sample that was sequenced in a study of blood T cell repertoires in COVID-19. The table came from immunoSEQ multiplex PCR; TCRdb's copy has only in-frame clones and leaves some out. The sample lists approximately 170,000 clones; around 80% were seen once. What was sequenced was peripheral blood. These receptors all stem from a man in his 60s with active or convalescent COVID-19.

The chain is built from TRBV19 and TRBJ2-1; 7 nucleotides align to TRBD1. CDR1 and CDR2 from the germline V gene are LNHDA and SQIVND (reference sequence). The junction had 10 bases not matched to a gene; V was cut back by 4 bases and J by 13 bases. The CDR3 has 13 residues. CDR3 in amino acids: CASSKRTGPSQFF. Written as DNA, the CDR3 is TGTGCCAGTAGTAAAAGGACAGGCCCCTCACAGTTCTTC.

This rearrangement joins TRBV5-4 to TRBJ2-1; 12 bases map to TRBD2. V trimming: 4 bases; J trimming: 0 bases; junction bases outside the gene matches: 2. Looked up from germline, CDR1 is SGHNT and CDR2 is YYREEE (reference sequence). The CDR3 has 16 amino acids. The CDR3 reads CASSPTSGSSYNEQFF. The CDR3 region has the DNA TGTGCCAGCAGCCCGACTAGCGGGAGCTCCTACAATGAGCAGTTCTTC.

The genes are TRBV5-1 and TRBJ1-5, with D tentatively TRBD1 (5 bases). The CDR3 covers 15 residues. CDR1 and CDR2 (germline): SGHRS, YFSETQ. V gave up 0 bases and J gave up 4 bases, with 11 bases separating them. The CDR3 coding sequence is TGCGCCAGCAGCTTGGCCGACGGACAAAATCAGCCCCAGCATTTT. Encoded protein: CASSLADGQNQPQHF. The full variable domain, rest sourced from reference TRBV5-1 and TRBJ1-5, is KAGVTQTPRYLIKTRGQQVTLSCSPISGHRSVSWYQQTPGQGLQFLFEYFSETQRNKGNFPGRFSGRQFSNSRSEMNVSTLELGDSALYLCASSLADGQNQPQHFGDGTRLSIL.

J is TRBJ2-7 and V is TRBV9, with 7 bases aligning to TRBD1. V shed 3 bases, J shed 0 bases, and the junction held 3 bases outside the gene matches. The CDR3 consists of 14 residues. Germline V CDR1 and CDR2: SGDLS, YYNGEE. The chain's CDR3 is CASSAGQSSYEQYF. The CDR3 DNA is TGTGCCAGCAGCGCGGGACAGAGCTCCTACGAGCAGTACTTC. The full variable domain, its missing parts supplied by reference TRBV9 and TRBJ2-7, is DSGVTQTPKHLITATGQRVTLRCSPRSGDLSVYWYQQSLDQGLQFLIQYYNGEERAKGNILERFSAQQFPDLHSELNLSSLELGDSALYFCASSAGQSSYEQYFGPGTRLTVT.

The V call is TRBV4-2, the J call TRBJ1-1, with D uncertain. CDR1 is LGHNA and CDR2 is YNFKEQ in the germline V gene. This CDR3 region has 13 residues. V was shortened by 5 bases and J by 3 bases, with 10 bases between the two germline ends. The CDR3 sequence: CASSSGRDTEAFF. CDR3 coding DNA: TGTGCCAGCAGCTCGGGGAGAGACACTGAAGCTTTCTTT.